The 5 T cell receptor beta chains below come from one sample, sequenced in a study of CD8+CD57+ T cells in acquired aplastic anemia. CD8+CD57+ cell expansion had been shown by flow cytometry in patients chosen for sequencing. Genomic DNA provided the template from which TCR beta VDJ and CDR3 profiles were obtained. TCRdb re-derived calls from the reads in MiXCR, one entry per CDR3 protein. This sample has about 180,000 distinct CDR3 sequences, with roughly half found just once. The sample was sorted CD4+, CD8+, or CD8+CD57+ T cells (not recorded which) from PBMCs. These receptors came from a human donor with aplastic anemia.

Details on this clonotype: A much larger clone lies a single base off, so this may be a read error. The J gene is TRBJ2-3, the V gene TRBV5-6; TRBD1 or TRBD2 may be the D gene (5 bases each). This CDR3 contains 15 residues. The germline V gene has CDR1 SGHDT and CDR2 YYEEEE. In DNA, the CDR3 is TGTGCCAGCAGCTTCAACTCGCCTAGCACAGGTACGCAGTATTTT. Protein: CASSFNSPSTGTQYF.

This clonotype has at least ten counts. The CDR3 loop is CSARGDSNQPQHF. Written as DNA, the CDR3 is TGCAGTGCACGGGGGGATAGCAATCAGCCCCAGCATTTT. V gene TRBV20-1 combines with J gene TRBJ1-5; D is possibly TRBD1 (5 bases). The V end was cut by 6 bases, the J end by 0 bases, with 9 bases between. Germline-derived CDR1 and CDR2 are DFQATT and SNEGSKA (reference sequence). This CDR3 contains 13 residues.

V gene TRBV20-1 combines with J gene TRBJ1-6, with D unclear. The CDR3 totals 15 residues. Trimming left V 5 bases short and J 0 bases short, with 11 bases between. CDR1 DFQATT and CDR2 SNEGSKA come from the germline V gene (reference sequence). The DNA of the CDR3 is TGCAGTGCTCCGAGTGAGGGCTCCTATAATTCACCCCTCCACTTT. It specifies CSAPSEGSYNSPLHF.

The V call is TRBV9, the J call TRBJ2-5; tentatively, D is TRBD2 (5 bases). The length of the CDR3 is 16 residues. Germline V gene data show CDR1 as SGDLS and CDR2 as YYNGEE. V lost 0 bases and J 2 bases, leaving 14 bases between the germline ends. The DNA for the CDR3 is TGTGCCAGCAGCGTAGCGAGAGGGTACAGACAAGAGACCCAGTACTTC. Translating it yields CASSVARGYRQETQYF.

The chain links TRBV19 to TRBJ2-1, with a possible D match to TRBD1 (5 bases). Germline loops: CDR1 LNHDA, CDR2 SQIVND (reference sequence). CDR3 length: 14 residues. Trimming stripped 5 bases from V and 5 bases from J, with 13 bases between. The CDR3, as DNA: TGTGCCAGTAGTGCTCAGTACAGGAACAATGAGCAGTTCTTC. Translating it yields CASSAQYRNNEQFF. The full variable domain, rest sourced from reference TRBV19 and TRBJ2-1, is DGGITQSPKYLFRKEGQNVTLSCEQNLNHDAMYWYRQDPGQGLRLIYYSQIVNDFQKGDIAEGYSVSREKKESFPLTVTSAQKNPTAFYLCASSAQYRNNEQFFGPGTRLTVL.